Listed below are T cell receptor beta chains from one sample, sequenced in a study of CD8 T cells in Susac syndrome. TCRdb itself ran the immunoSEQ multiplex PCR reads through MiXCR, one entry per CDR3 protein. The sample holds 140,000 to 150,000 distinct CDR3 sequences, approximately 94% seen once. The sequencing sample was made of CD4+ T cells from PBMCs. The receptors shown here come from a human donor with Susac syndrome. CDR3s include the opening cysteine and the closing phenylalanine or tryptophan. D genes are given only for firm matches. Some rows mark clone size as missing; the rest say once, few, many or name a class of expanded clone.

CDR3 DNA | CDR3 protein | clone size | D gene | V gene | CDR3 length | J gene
TGTGCCAGCAGCGTATACCAGACAGGCTATGGCTACACCTTC | CASSVYQTGYGYTF | once | . | TRBV7-9 | 14 | TRBJ1-2
TGTGCCAGCAGCAAAGCCCCAGGGAGTCAAATGTATGGCTACACCTTC | CASSKAPGSQMYGYTF | . | . | TRBV7-9 | 16 | TRBJ1-2
TGTGCCACCAGTGCCGCGTCGGCGGGGAGGAATGAGCAGTTCTTC | CATSAASAGRNEQFF | . | . | TRBV24-1 | 15 | TRBJ2-1
TGCGCCAGCAGCCTTACCGGGACAGGGGATGGCTACACCTTC | CASSLTGTGDGYTF | . | TRBD1 | TRBV5-1 | 14 | TRBJ1-2
TGCAGCGCCCTGAGGGCAGGGGACAATGAGCAGTTCTTC | CSALRAGDNEQFF | . | . | TRBV29-1 | 13 | TRBJ2-1
TGTGCCACCTCTACTCGGGGCCATGAGCAGTTCTTC | CATSTRGHEQFF | . | . | TRBV24-1 | 12 | TRBJ2-1
TGCGCCAGCAGCCAATATTCAGGGACTAATCAGCCCCAGCATTTT | CASSQYSGTNQPQHF | . | . | TRBV4-1 | 15 | TRBJ1-5
TGTGCCAGTAGTATTAGCAGGACAGGGGGTCAGCCCCAGCATTTT | CASSISRTGGQPQHF | . | TRBD1 | TRBV19 | 15 | TRBJ1-5
TGTGCCACCCACCAAAGGGCAGTTCCCTACAATGAGCAGTTCTTC | CATHQRAVPYNEQFF | . | . | TRBV12-3/TRBV12-4 | 15 | TRBJ2-1
TGTGCCACCAGCAGCGGACGCCTCGGTAGGCCCCAGCATTTT | CATSSGRLGRPQHF | . | . | TRBV15 | 14 | TRBJ1-5
TGTGCCAGTAGTATCTCCAGGGCCTACGAGCAGTACTTC | CASSISRAYEQYF | . | . | TRBV19 | 13 | TRBJ2-7
TGTGCCAGCTTCTTGGACGGAAACACCGGGGAGCTGTTTTTT | CASFLDGNTGELFF | . | . | TRBV5-4 | 14 | TRBJ2-2
TGTGCCGTAGCAACAACTCCGAACACTGAAGCTTTCTTT | CAVATTPNTEAFF | . | . | TRBV6-5 | 13 | TRBJ1-1
TGTGCCAGCAGTTTCGGTGGGGCGATGAACACTGAAGCTTTCTTT | CASSFGGAMNTEAFF | . | . | TRBV28 | 15 | TRBJ1-1
TGTGCCAGCAGTTATGGGCAGGGGGGGCCTAGTACGCAGTATTTT | CASSYGQGGPSTQYF | . | . | TRBV12-3/TRBV12-4 | 15 | TRBJ2-3
TGTGCCACCAGCAGGAACGGGGACAGGGACCAGCCCCAGCATTTT | CATSRNGDRDQPQHF | . | TRBD1 | TRBV15 | 15 | TRBJ1-5
TGTGCCAGCAGCCAAGTGCAAACCGGGGAGCTGTTTTTT | CASSQVQTGELFF | . | . | TRBV14 | 13 | TRBJ2-2
TGCGCCAGCAGTGAAGGAACGGATTATAGCAATCAGCCCCAGCATTTT | CASSEGTDYSNQPQHF | . | . | TRBV10-1 | 16 | TRBJ1-5
TGCAGCGTTATAACTTCTCCGGGACAGGGAGAGACCCAGTACTTC | CSVITSPGQGETQYF | once | TRBD1 | TRBV29-1 | 15 | TRBJ2-5
TGCGCCAGCAGCTTGGTACAGGTCTCTGGGGCCAACGTCCTGACTTTC | CASSLVQVSGANVLTF | . | . | TRBV5-1 | 16 | TRBJ2-6
TGTGCCAGCAGTTCGGGACAGGGGAGCAATCAGCCCCAGCATTTT | CASSSGQGSNQPQHF | once | TRBD1 | TRBV28 | 15 | TRBJ1-5
TGTGCCAGCAGTTTCGGGAGCGTCGCCACTGAAGCTTTCTTT | CASSFGSVATEAFF | once | . | TRBV12-3/TRBV12-4 | 14 | TRBJ1-1
TGCAGTGCTTCCGCGCCCCTGTACACTGAAGCTTTCTTT | CSASAPLYTEAFF | once | . | TRBV20-1 | 13 | TRBJ1-1
TGTGCCAGCAGTTTGGCCGCACCCTACGAGCAGTACTTC | CASSLAAPYEQYF | . | . | TRBV28 | 13 | TRBJ2-7
TGTGCCAGCAGTCTAGACGGTGGCACAGATACGCAGTATTTT | CASSLDGGTDTQYF | . | . | TRBV27 | 14 | TRBJ2-3
TGTGCCAGCAGCTTGGATGGGACCCCAATCTATGGCTACACCTTC | CASSLDGTPIYGYTF | . | . | TRBV5-4 | 15 | TRBJ1-2
TGCAGTGCTGTAAGGGGGGCAACTAATGAAAAACTGTTTTTT | CSAVRGATNEKLFF | . | . | TRBV20-1 | 14 | TRBJ1-4
TGTGCCAGCAGCCGTAGCGGGGGCCGAAACACCGGGGAGCTGTTTTTT | CASSRSGGRNTGELFF | . | TRBD2 | TRBV11-2 | 16 | TRBJ2-2
TGTGCCAGTAGTATGTTACAAGCGAATACACGGAATGAGCAGTTCTTC | CASSMLQANTRNEQFF | . | . | TRBV19 | 16 | TRBJ2-1
TGTGCCAGCAGCTTATGGGCAGCTGGAAACACCATATATTTT | CASSLWAAGNTIYF | . | . | TRBV7-2 | 14 | TRBJ1-3
TGCAGTGCTAGAGACTCGGACAGAGGCTACACCTTC | CSARDSDRGYTF | . | . | TRBV20-1 | 12 | TRBJ1-2
TGTGCCAGCAGCTCCCAGGAGATGGCGGGACGGGTCGAGCAGTTCTTC | CASSSQEMAGRVEQFF | . | . | TRBV9 | 16 | TRBJ2-1
TGTGCCAGCAGTAGAGGGACCAGGAATGAAAAACTGTTTTTT | CASSRGTRNEKLFF | . | . | TRBV6-6 | 14 | TRBJ1-4
TGTGCCAGCGGACTCGGGACAGGGCCTACTCATCAGCCCCAGCATTTT | CASGLGTGPTHQPQHF | . | TRBD1 | TRBV12-3/TRBV12-4 | 16 | TRBJ1-5
TGTGCCAGCACCCCGAGGGTTAGCGGTAGCACAGATACGCAGTATTTT | CASTPRVSGSTDTQYF | . | . | TRBV6-1 | 16 | TRBJ2-3
TGCGCCAGCAGCCAAGATGGCCAGGGGGCGCGAGGCTACACCTTC | CASSQDGQGARGYTF | . | TRBD1 | TRBV4-1 | 15 | TRBJ1-2
TGCGCCAGCAGTCAATCTGGCGGGAGGCCGGAGACCCAGTACTTC | CASSQSGGRPETQYF | . | TRBD2 | TRBV23-1 | 15 | TRBJ2-5
TGTGCCAGCAGCTCGACTAGCCAGCAGTTCTTC | CASSSTSQQFF | . | TRBD2 | TRBV5-6 | 11 | TRBJ2-1
TGCAGCGCTCGCCCGGGACAGGGCTTGGGGGAGCTGTTTTTT | CSARPGQGLGELFF | . | TRBD1 | TRBV29-1 | 14 | TRBJ2-2
TGCAGCGTGGGACTAGATCCCGGGGAGCTGTTTTTT | CSVGLDPGELFF | . | TRBD2 | TRBV29-1 | 12 | TRBJ2-2
TGTGCCAGCAGCCCCTGGACAGGCCCAGGGGATGAGCAGTTCTTC | CASSPWTGPGDEQFF | . | TRBD1 | TRBV3-1 | 15 | TRBJ2-1
TGTGCCAGCGGATCTAGAGCCCGACTGGCCCAGTACTTC | CASGSRARLAQYF | . | . | TRBV12-3/TRBV12-4 | 13 | TRBJ2-5
TGTGCCAGCAGCGCGACATTGATCGCGAACACCGGGGAGCTGTTTTTT | CASSATLIANTGELFF | . | . | TRBV9 | 16 | TRBJ2-2
TGCAGCGTTGGGGGAGACAGGGGGCAGTACTTC | CSVGGDRGQYF | . | TRBD1 | TRBV29-1 | 11 | TRBJ2-7
TGCAGTGCCGCCCGGGGACTTCTAATCGACGAGCAGTACTTC | CSAARGLLIDEQYF | . | . | TRBV20-1 | 14 | TRBJ2-7